This T cell receptor beta chain derives from a study of blood T cell repertoires in COVID-19. Whole-study context: Acute-phase and convalescent COVID-19 samples originated in the United States, Italy and Spain. The analysed material was cDNA or gDNA that came from T cells, B-cell-depleted T cells, or PBMCs.

Original methodology: Counts of nucleated cells, estimated from reference gene primer amplification, were obtained. TCRdb's table, derived via immunoSEQ multiplex PCR, lists solely in-frame clones and lacks some. For V, J and clone size, that table is used; D and trimming come from the DNA. The sample has about 270,000 clones, roughly 84% seen once. CDR1 and CDR2 (germline): SQVTM, ANQGSEA. The ends were cut back, 6 bases at V and 5 bases at J, with 16 bases in the middle. The length of the CDR3 is 13 residues. The sample comprised peripheral blood. This TCR derives from a woman aged 18-29 years with acute or convalescent COVID-19. The J gene is TRBJ1-2, the V gene TRBV29-1; the D is unclear. DNA of the CDR3: TGCAGCGTCCGACGGACGGAGGAGTATGGCTACACCTTC. It codes for CSVRRTEEYGYTF.